This is a list of T cell receptor beta chains from one sample in a study of blood T cell repertoires in COVID-19. Some clones are missing from TCRdb's copy, which holds only in-frame ones; the method was immunoSEQ multiplex PCR. The sample records around 72,000 clones, about 81% being singletons. The material sequenced was peripheral blood. The receptors were sampled from a human donor in a cohort sampled during active COVID-19. Each CDR3 is given with its conserved first and last residue. The D gene is left open where the match is weak. The listing skips clone size in some rows; elsewhere it reads once, few, many or a size class.

V	D	size	J	DNA	CDR3
TRBV5-1	TRBD2	-	TRBJ2-5	TGCGCCAGCAGCGAGGGACTAGCTGAAGAGACCCAGTACTTC	CASSEGLAEETQYF
TRBV30	-	-	TRBJ2-7	TGTGCCTGGAGGATAGGAGGATACGAGCAGTACTTC	CAWRIGGYEQYF
TRBV6-6	-	-	TRBJ1-1	TGTGCCAGCAGCTTCACCGGGGGCACTGAAGCTTTCTTT	CASSFTGGTEAFF
TRBV4-1	TRBD1	-	TRBJ1-5	TGCGCCAGCAGCCAGTTTCGACAGGGGAGGGCCCAGCCCCAGCATTTT	CASSQFRQGRAQPQHF
TRBV21-1	-	-	TRBJ2-7	TGTGCCGGGGGGGGCCGGGACAGGGTTGAATACGAGCAGTACTTC	CAGGGRDRVEYEQYF
TRBV5-1	-	-	TRBJ2-2	TGCGCCAGCAGCACCTTGGGGGGCACCGGGGAGCTGTTTTTT	CASSTLGGTGELFF
TRBV6-5	TRBD2	-	TRBJ2-7	TGTGCCAGCACGGCTAGCGGGGGCGTCTCCTACGAGCAGTACTTC	CASTASGGVSYEQYF
TRBV20-1	-	-	TRBJ2-3	TGCAGTGCTAGTTTGCCGGGGGTGGATACGCAGTATTTT	CSASLPGVDTQYF
TRBV9	TRBD1	-	TRBJ2-3	TGTGCCAGCAGCGTAGTGGGACAGGGAAGCACAGATACGCAGTATTTT	CASSVVGQGSTDTQYF
TRBV4-2	-	-	TRBJ2-1	TGTGCCAGCAGCCAAGATCGACTCAGCAATGAGCAGTTCTTC	CASSQDRLSNEQFF
TRBV4-3	TRBD1	-	TRBJ1-5	TGCGCCAGCAGCCAGGACAGGGGTTCTTTGGGCAGGACCCAGCATTTT	CASSQDRGSLGRTQHF
TRBV23-1	-	-	TRBJ1-1	TGCGCCAGCAGGGCGCGCAGGGCCCTGAACACTGAAGCTTTCTTT	CASRARRALNTEAFF
TRBV9	-	-	TRBJ1-1	TGTGCCAGCAGCGTAGGTAGCATGAACACTGAAGCTTTCTTT	CASSVGSMNTEAFF
TRBV10-2	-	-	TRBJ2-3	TGCGCCAGCAGTGGGGCGAAGGTGGGAGCGGTAGATACGCAGTATTTT	CASSGAKVGAVDTQYF
TRBV19	-	-	TRBJ1-1	TGTGCCAGTAGAAGGGCAGGGCTCACTGAAGCTTTCTTT	CASRRAGLTEAFF
TRBV6-5	-	-	TRBJ1-2	TGTGCCAGCAGTTTTGGAGTTAACTATGGCTACACCTTC	CASSFGVNYGYTF
TRBV5-6	TRBD1	-	TRBJ2-7	TGTGCCAGCAGCTTGGTACGGGACAGGAGGTACGAGCAGTACTTC	CASSLVRDRRYEQYF
TRBV4-3	TRBD1	-	TRBJ2-7	TGCGCCAGCAGCCAAGACACAGGGGGCCCCTACGAGCAGTACTTC	CASSQDTGGPYEQYF
TRBV7-6	TRBD1	-	TRBJ2-2	TGTGCCAGCAGCATTTCACAGGGGTGGTCCGGGGAGCTGTTTTTT	CASSISQGWSGELFF
TRBV9	-	-	TRBJ2-1	TGTGCCAGCAGCGTAGGACTCTCCTACAATGAGCAGTTCTTC	CASSVGLSYNEQFF
TRBV29-1	-	-	TRBJ2-5	TGCAGCGTGGTCGGACAAACCCAGTACTTC	CSVVGQTQYF
TRBV2	TRBD1	once	TRBJ1-1	TGTGCCAGCAGTGTAGGACAGGGCTGGAACACTGAAGCTTTCTTT	CASSVGQGWNTEAFF
TRBV15	TRBD1	once	TRBJ1-2	TGTGCCACCTCTCTATCAACCGGGACAGGGGTGATCTACACCTTC	CATSLSTGTGVIYTF
TRBV7-6	-	-	TRBJ2-5	TGTGCCAGCAGCTGGGCAGGGAATTTGGGGGAGACCCAGTACTTC	CASSWAGNLGETQYF
TRBV7-2	-	-	TRBJ2-5	TGTGCCAGCAGCTTAGTGCCTAGCGTGGGGACCCAGTACTTC	CASSLVPSVGTQYF
TRBV2	-	-	TRBJ2-7	TGTGCCAGCAGTGACTCTACAGGGTCCTACGAGCAGTACTTC	CASSDSTGSYEQYF
TRBV7-2	TRBD1	once	TRBJ2-7	TGTGCCAGCAGCCCACGAGGACAGGGGTACGAGCAGTACTTC	CASSPRGQGYEQYF
TRBV30	TRBD1	-	TRBJ1-6	TGTGCCTGGAGTGCTTGGACAGGGGGCAATTCACCCCTCCACTTT	CAWSAWTGGNSPLHF
TRBV2	TRBD2	-	TRBJ2-5	TGTGCCAGCAGTGGGGGACTAGCGGGGGGCCGTGGAGAGACCCAGTACTTC	CASSGGLAGGRGETQYF
TRBV18	TRBD1	-	TRBJ2-7	TGTGCCAGCTCGCCTGGGTACGGACAGGGGTTCCTCGAGCAGTACTTC	CASSPGYGQGFLEQYF
TRBV19	TRBD1	-	TRBJ1-5	TGTGCCAGTAGTCAACCCCCGGACAGGGGGAACAATCAGCCCCAGCATTTT	CASSQPPDRGNNQPQHF
TRBV10-3	TRBD1	-	TRBJ1-2	TGTGCCATCAGGGATGACAGGGCGATTTGGGGCTACACCTTC	CAIRDDRAIWGYTF
TRBV13	TRBD1	-	TRBJ1-1	TGTGCCAGCAGTCGGCGGGACAGTGAAGCTTTCTTT	CASSRRDSEAFF
TRBV11-2	-	-	TRBJ2-2	TGTGCCAGCAGCTTATTTAGGACCGGGACACTGTTTTTT	CASSLFRTGTLFF
TRBV12-3/TRBV12-4	-	once	TRBJ1-5	TGTGCCAGCAGTATATTACAGGGCCAGCCCCAGCATTTT	CASSILQGQPQHF
TRBV5-1	TRBD1	-	TRBJ2-1	TGCGCCAGCAGCTTTAACCGGGACAGGGGCGAGCAGTTCTTC	CASSFNRDRGEQFF
TRBV3-1/TRBV3-2	-	few	TRBJ1-2	TGTGCCAGCAGCCAAGTAATTCAAATCGACAGCACCACTAACTATGGCTACACCTTC	CASSQVIQIDSTTNYGYTF
TRBV10-1	TRBD2	-	TRBJ2-7	TGCGCCAGCAGAAAACTAGCGGGGGGCCCGATCTACGAGCAGTACTTC	CASRKLAGGPIYEQYF
TRBV19	-	few	TRBJ1-1	TGTGCCAGTAGAAAACAGGGTAACACTGAAGCTTTCTTT	CASRKQGNTEAFF
TRBV15	TRBD1	-	TRBJ1-5	TGTGCCACCAGCAGAGGTTTGTCAGGGGGTCAGCCCCAGCATTTT	CATSRGLSGGQPQHF
TRBV7-2	TRBD2	few	TRBJ2-2	TGTGCCAGCAGTCGACTAGCGGGGAACACCGGGGAGCTGTTTTTT	CASSRLAGNTGELFF
TRBV4-3	TRBD1	-	TRBJ2-7	TGCGCCAGCAGCCAAGATCAGGGGGCTACTTACGAGCAGTACTTC	CASSQDQGATYEQYF
TRBV6-1	-	-	TRBJ2-7	TGTGCCAGCAGTGAAGCGTTGGGGGCTGGGAACGAGCAGTACTTC	CASSEALGAGNEQYF
TRBV30	-	-	TRBJ1-1	TGTGCCTGGTCTGGGGTAGGGGACACTGAAGCTTTCTTT	CAWSGVGDTEAFF
TRBV6-5	-	-	TRBJ1-2	TGTGCCACCTACGCTATGGACAGCGACTATGGCTACACCTTC	CATYAMDSDYGYTF
TRBV4-3	-	-	TRBJ2-5	TGCGCCAGCAGCTTGAATCAGGGGAAAGAGACCCAGTACTTC	CASSLNQGKETQYF
TRBV12-3/TRBV12-4	-	-	TRBJ1-1	TGTGCCAGCAGCTACCTGAACACTGAAGCTTTCTTT	CASSYLNTEAFF
TRBV7-8	-	-	TRBJ1-1	TGTGCCAGCAGCTTAGGCCAGGGTGGGCTGGTGACTGAAGCTTTCTTT	CASSLGQGGLVTEAFF
TRBV30	TRBD2	-	TRBJ2-7	TGTGCCTGGGACGCCCCGGCGGGGGGTTCCTACGAGCAGTACTTC	CAWDAPAGGSYEQYF
TRBV30	TRBD1	few	TRBJ2-5	TGTGCCTGGAACCCCCCGACCTCAGGGGGGACCCAGTACTTC	CAWNPPTSGGTQYF
TRBV7-2	-	-	TRBJ2-5	TGTGCCAGCAGCTTAGACTTCAGGGAGACCCAGTACTTC	CASSLDFRETQYF
TRBV9	-	-	TRBJ1-1	TGTGCCAGCAGCGTAGTAACTAACACTGAAGCTTTCTTT	CASSVVTNTEAFF
TRBV5-1	TRBD1	-	TRBJ2-7	TGCGCCAGCAGCTATAACAGGGGCTACGAGCAGTACTTC	CASSYNRGYEQYF
TRBV2	TRBD1	-	TRBJ1-5	TGTGCCAGCAGGAGGGGACAGGGGGTTAATAATCAGCCCCAGCATTTT	CASRRGQGVNNQPQHF
TRBV21-1	-	-	TRBJ2-7	TGTGCCAGCAGCAAAGAACTTGAGGGTCTCTACGAGCAGTACTTC	CASSKELEGLYEQYF
TRBV3-1/TRBV3-2	-	-	TRBJ1-6	TGTGCCAGCAGCCAAGCCCAGCGACCCCTCCACTTT	CASSQAQRPLHF
TRBV7-9	-	once	TRBJ2-5	TGTGCCAGCAGCTTACTCGGGGGACCCCAAGAGACCCAGTACTTC	CASSLLGGPQETQYF
TRBV4-1	-	-	TRBJ1-6	TGCGCCAGCAGCCAAGAGCCCCCGTTTACGGGAGTGAATTCACCCCTCCACTTT	CASSQEPPFTGVNSPLHF
TRBV10-3	-	-	TRBJ1-2	TGTGCCATCAGTGACAGGAACTATGGCTACACCTTC	CAISDRNYGYTF